This entry lists 29 T cell receptor beta chains sequenced from one sample in a study of blood T cell repertoires in COVID-19. The table came from immunoSEQ multiplex PCR; TCRdb's copy has only in-frame clones and leaves some out. The sample has 250,000 to 350,000 clones; 88% are singletons. The material sequenced was peripheral blood. The source is a woman aged 25-40 years with COVID-19, enrolled during active disease.

In this sample, this clone turned up a few times. V usage is TRBV6-1 and J usage is TRBJ2-2; 9 bases agree with TRBD2. CDR1 and CDR2 (germline): MNHNS, SASEGT. Trimming removed 4 bases from V and 7 bases from J; junction bases left unmatched: 10. CDR3 length: 16 amino acids. The DNA of the CDR3 is TGTGCCAGCAGTGCTTGGCGGGAGGGCCCTGGCGGGGAGCTGTTTTTT. Protein product: CASSAWREGPGGELFF.

This chain links TRBV7-3 with TRBJ2-2; possibly TRBD2 for D (6 bases). V gave up 5 bases and J gave up 7 bases, with 8 bases separating them. Germline values: CDR1 SGHTA, CDR2 FQGTGA. The CDR3 loop spans 12 amino acids. The CDR3 DNA reads as TGTGCCAGCAGCGTCGGGGGCGGGGAGCTGTTTTTT. Translated, it gives CASSVGGGELFF.

J is TRBJ1-5 and V is TRBV4-1; D not resolved. V gave up 0 bases and J gave up 0 bases, with 9 bases separating them. The CDR3 loop spans 16 amino acids. Germline V gene data show CDR1 as MGHRA and CDR2 as YSYEKL. CDR3 amino acids: CASSQEGVSSNQPQHF. CDR3 nucleotide sequence: TGCGCCAGCAGCCAAGAGGGCGTCAGTAGCAATCAGCCCCAGCATTTT.

This clone showed up just a few times. V is TRBV2 and J is TRBJ2-1, with TRBD1 identical over 7 bases. V shed 2 bases, J shed 8 bases, and the junction held 6 bases outside the gene matches. The CDR3 totals 14 residues. The germline V gene encodes CDR1 SNHLY and CDR2 FYNNEI. In DNA form, the CDR3 reads TGTGCCAGCAGTGAAACTCCCCAGGGGGATGAGCAGTTCTTC. Translated: CASSETPQGDEQFF.

On this clone itself: Other DNA sequences in the sample encode the same CDR3. This chain links TRBV28 with TRBJ1-2, with TRBD1 matching over 7 bases. Germline values: CDR1 MDHEN, CDR2 SYDVKM. The CDR3 is made up of 13 amino acids. V was pared by 3 bases and J by 2 bases, with 0 bases of the junction left unmatched. The CDR3 is CASSLTGNYGYTF. CDR3 in DNA: TGTGCCAGCAGTTTGACAGGGAACTATGGCTACACCTTC.

This clone was recorded once. The rearrangement joins TRBV7-2 to TRBJ2-3; a weak D match, TRBD2 (6 bases). Trimming took 1 base from V and 6 from J, leaving 11 bases between them. Looked up from germline, CDR1 is SGHTA and CDR2 is FQGNSA. This CDR3 has 14 residues. CDR3 sequence: CASSLDGSGDTQYF. Written as DNA, the CDR3 is TGTGCCAGCAGCTTAGACGGGAGCGGGGATACGCAGTATTTT.

The CDR3 nucleotides are TGCGCCAGCAGCTGGACAGGGAGCTCCTACGAGCAGTACTTC. Protein product: CASSWTGSSYEQYF. This rearrangement joins TRBV5-1 to TRBJ2-7; 8 bases line up with TRBD1. CDR1 and CDR2 from the germline V gene are SGHRS and YFSETQ. There are 14 residues in the CDR3. After removal of 3 bases from V and 0 bases from J, the junction contained 2 bases not matched to a gene.

V gene TRBV27 combines with J gene TRBJ2-7; a possible D gene is TRBD2 (5 bases). Between the trimmed V and J ends, which lost 0 bases and 2 bases, there was a span of 14 bases. This CDR3 contains 16 residues. Germline lookup yields CDR1 MNHEY and CDR2 SMNVEV (reference sequence). The CDR3: CASSLSQDPAAYEQYF. In DNA form, the CDR3 reads TGTGCCAGCAGTTTATCTCAGGATCCAGCGGCCTACGAGCAGTACTTC.

The chain recombines TRBV5-1 with TRBJ2-3; tentatively, D is TRBD1 (6 bases). The CDR3 extends over 15 amino acids. Germline V CDR1 and CDR2: SGHRS, YFSETQ. The germline V and J ends were trimmed by 6 bases and 3 bases, with 17 bases remaining between them. The CDR3 loop is CASNRDTQGTDTQYF. DNA of the CDR3: TGCGCCAGCAACCGGGACACCCAAGGTACAGATACGCAGTATTTT. The full variable domain, completed using reference TRBV5-1 and TRBJ2-3, is KAGVTQTPRYLIKTRGQQVTLSCSPISGHRSVSWYQQTPGQGLQFLFEYFSETQRNKGNFPGRFSGRQFSNSRSEMNVSTLELGDSALYLCASNRDTQGTDTQYFGPGTRLTVL.

The V call is TRBV5-4, the J call TRBJ2-2, with a tentative D call TRBD2 (5 bases). Germline CDR1 SGHNT, CDR2 YYREEE (reference sequence). The CDR3 has 15 amino acids. Trimming removed 0 bases from V and 4 bases from J, with 10 bases in between. The CDR3, as DNA: TGTGCCAGCAGCTTGGCGTGGGCGGGCACCGGGGAGCTGTTTTTT. Its translation: CASSLAWAGTGELFF. The full variable domain, with the rest looked up from reference TRBV5-4 and TRBJ2-2, is ETGVTQSPTHLIKTRGQQVTLRCSSQSGHNTVSWYQQALGQGPQFIFQYYREEENGRGNFPPRFSGLQFPNYSSELNVNALELDDSALYLCASSLAWAGTGELFFGEGSRLTVL.

Comments on this clone: Distinct nucleotide sequences in the sample also encode this CDR3. The chain uses TRBV6-5 and TRBJ1-3, with 10 nucleotides matching TRBD1. CDR3 length: 14 residues. The germline V gene encodes CDR1 MNHEY and CDR2 SVGAGI. Unmatched junction bases numbered 2, after V lost 5 bases and J lost 4 bases. CDR3 amino acids: CASSRTGGGNTIYF. As DNA, the CDR3 is TGTGCCAGCAGTCGGACAGGGGGAGGAAACACCATATATTTT.

The chain uses TRBV7-8 and TRBJ1-5, with a possible D match to TRBD1 (5 bases). V was cut by 0 bases and J by 3 bases, with 12 bases left in between. This CDR3 region has 16 residues. Germline-derived CDR1 and CDR2 are SGHVS and FQNEAQ. The CDR3: CASSLAVVRANQPQHF. The CDR3 DNA reads as TGTGCCAGCAGCTTAGCAGTTGTCAGGGCCAATCAGCCCCAGCATTTT.

This chain connects TRBV27 to TRBJ2-7; no clear D. The CDR3 is made up of 13 amino acids. V was trimmed by 3 bases and J by 3 bases, leaving 9 bases between them. CDR1 is MNHEY, CDR2 SMNVEV, per germline (reference sequence). This CDR3 is CASSFSVDYEQYF. The CDR3 bases are TGTGCCAGCAGTTTTTCTGTAGACTACGAGCAGTACTTC.

The chain recombines TRBV7-8 with TRBJ2-3, with TRBD2 matching 13 bases. CDR1 is SGHVS, CDR2 FQNEAQ, per germline. The CDR3 is made up of 15 amino acids. J gave up 5 bases and V 5 bases, and 4 bases lay outside the gene matches. CDR3 region: CASSPRTSGGDTQYF. In DNA, the CDR3 is TGTGCCAGCAGCCCCAGGACTAGCGGGGGAGATACGCAGTATTTT.

As to this clone: Different DNA sequences within this sample yield the same CDR3. The chain has TRBV6-5 and TRBJ1-1, with 7 nucleotides matching TRBD1. There are 15 residues in the CDR3. V shed 0 bases, J shed 0 bases, and the junction held 1 base outside the gene matches. The germline V gene encodes CDR1 MNHEY and CDR2 SVGAGI. CDR3 in amino acids: CASSYSTGLNTEAFF. In nucleotides, the CDR3 is TGTGCCAGCAGTTACTCGACAGGGTTGAACACTGAAGCTTTCTTT.

V gene TRBV9 combines with J gene TRBJ1-1; D uncertain. The CDR3 is 13 residues long. V gave up 2 bases and J gave up 9 bases, with 14 bases separating them. The germline V gene encodes CDR1 SGDLS and CDR2 YYNGEE. The CDR3 DNA follows: TGTGCCAGCAGCGTCTTCCCAGAGGCTCAAGCTTTCTTT. Amino acid sequence: CASSVFPEAQAFF.

The chain employs TRBV11-2 and TRBJ2-7; weak D call: TRBD2 (6 bases). The CDR3 has 13 residues. V dropped 5 bases and J dropped 6 bases, with 14 bases sitting between them. Looked up from germline, CDR1 is SGHAT and CDR2 is FQNNGV. The CDR3 DNA follows: TGTGCCAGCAGCATGGGACTGGGGAGCGAGCAGTACTTC. Amino acid sequence: CASSMGLGSEQYF.

The genes are TRBV6-6 and TRBJ2-3; 12 bases fit TRBD1. V was clipped by 2 bases and J by 7 bases; unmatched bases: 4. CDR3 size: 15 residues. Looked up from germline, CDR1 is MNHNY and CDR2 is SVGAGI (reference sequence). The CDR3 loop is CASSYVGQGAYTQYF. As DNA, the CDR3 is TGTGCCAGCAGTTACGTGGGACAGGGGGCATATACGCAGTATTTT.

In this sample, this clone turned up once. V usage is TRBV6-5 and J usage is TRBJ1-2; 7 bases line up with TRBD1. The CDR3 extends over 13 amino acids. J gave up 8 bases and V 8 bases, and 11 bases lay outside the gene matches. CDR1 MNHEY and CDR2 SVGAGI come from the germline V gene. DNA of the CDR3: TGTGCCAGCTTCGACCTCAGGGGGAGAGGCTACACCTTC. This gives the protein CASFDLRGRGYTF.

This sequence joins TRBV4-1 and TRBJ1-1; 10 bases are shared with TRBD1. With V trimmed by 4 bases and J by 7 bases, 6 bases remained unmatched. Germline-derived CDR1 and CDR2 are MGHRA and YSYEKL. The CDR3 sequence is 14 residues long. This chain's CDR3 is CASSRRQGAGEAFF. In nucleotides, the CDR3 is TGCGCCAGCAGCCGCCGACAGGGGGCTGGTGAAGCTTTCTTT.

The CDR3 loop reads CAWSPPAGLATSEQYF. CDR3 sequence (DNA): TGTGCCTGGAGCCCCCCCGCTGGACTAGCGACATCCGAGCAGTACTTC. The chain couples TRBV30 to TRBJ2-7; 9 bases map to TRBD2. This CDR3 comprises 16 residues. Germline CDR1 GTSNPN, CDR2 SVGIG (reference sequence). J lost 6 bases, V lost 3 bases, and 15 bases had no gene match.

This chain joins TRBV10-1 and TRBJ2-1, with D possibly being TRBD2 (5 bases). The CDR3 has 17 amino acids. V was cut by 5 bases and J by 5 bases, with 22 bases left in between. Germline CDR1 and CDR2: WNHNN and SYGVQD (reference sequence). CDR3 region: CASSSGRLPFGDNEQFF. The CDR3 nucleotides are TGCGCCAGCAGTTCCGGACGGTTACCGTTCGGGGACAATGAGCAGTTCTTC.

The V and J genes are TRBV9 and TRBJ2-2; weak D call: TRBD2 (5 bases). Germline V CDR1 and CDR2: SGDLS, YYNGEE. Trimming removed 0 bases at V and 6 bases at J, with 6 bases between. The CDR3 is 13 amino acids. The CDR3 DNA sequence: TGTGCCAGCAGCGTAGTTAGCGCCGGGGAGCTGTTTTTT. This translates into CASSVVSAGELFF.

This sequence joins TRBV7-9 and TRBJ2-3; D call uncertain. The V end was cut by 1 base, the J end by 12 bases, with 14 bases between. Germline-derived CDR1 and CDR2 are SEHNR and FQNEAQ (reference sequence). CDR3 length equals 13 residues. The CDR3 nucleotides are TGTGCCAGCAGCTTAGAAGTTAGAGCCTTTCAGTATTTT. This translates into CASSLEVRAFQYF. Complete variable domain (other parts from reference TRBV7-9 and TRBJ2-3): DTGVSQNPRHKITKRGQNVTFRCDPISEHNRLYWYRQTLGQGPEFLTYFQNEAQLEKSRLLSDRFSAERPKGSFSTLEIQRTEQGDSAMYLCASSLEVRAFQYFGPGTRLTVL.

With respect to this clone: The same CDR3 also results from other DNA sequences found in this sample. V gene TRBV30 combines with J gene TRBJ1-1; D remains ambiguous. V dropped 4 bases and J dropped 6 bases, with 12 bases sitting between them. The CDR3 is 12 residues long. Germline-derived CDR1 and CDR2 are GTSNPN and SVGIG (reference sequence). The CDR3 region has the DNA TGTGCCTGGACCGGAGGGATAGCTGAAGCTTTCTTT. This gives the protein CAWTGGIAEAFF.

The chain employs TRBV30 and TRBJ1-2; D unclear. CDR1 is GTSNPN, CDR2 SVGIG, per germline (reference sequence). The CDR3 covers 11 residues. V was pared by 3 bases and J by 8 bases, with 10 bases between. As DNA, the CDR3 is TGTGCCTGGAGACTGCCCTACGGCTACACCTTC. Translating it yields CAWRLPYGYTF.

The rearrangement uses TRBV28 and TRBJ1-2; D is perhaps TRBD1 (5 bases). CDR1 is MDHEN, CDR2 SYDVKM, per germline. This CDR3 contains 16 residues. Trimming took off 3 bases at V and 7 bases at J, with 21 bases between the two ends. The CDR3 is CASSLSGRGYESGYTF. In DNA form, the CDR3 reads TGTGCCAGCAGTTTGTCCGGGCGGGGGTATGAGAGTGGCTACACCTTC.

This sequence joins TRBV7-6 and TRBJ2-1; 14 bases agree with TRBD2. This CDR3 is built from 17 residues. Germline trimming cut 0 bases from V and 10 bases from J; bases unmatched to any gene: 8. Germline V gives CDR1 SGHVS, CDR2 FNYEAQ. In DNA form, the CDR3 reads TGTGCCAGCAGCTTAGCGACGACTAGCGGGAGGGCCTACGAGCAGTTCTTC. It specifies CASSLATTSGRAYEQFF.

This chain links TRBV28 with TRBJ1-3; 9 bases fit TRBD1. The junction had 6 bases not matched to a gene; V was cut back by 6 bases and J by 3 bases. The CDR3 is made up of 15 amino acids. The germline V gene encodes CDR1 MDHEN and CDR2 SYDVKM. CDR3 DNA sequence: TGTGCCAGCAGGGGACAGGGTGAAGGTGGAAACACCATATATTTT. It translates to CASRGQGEGGNTIYF.